Shown below are 21 T cell receptor beta chains from a single sample sequenced in a study of shared clonotypes between healthy human individuals. TCRdb's copy holds only in-frame clones and misses some; the assay was immunoSEQ multiplex PCR. Seen here are about 2 million clones, roughly 94% observed once, and the top ten hold 0.13%. The material sequenced was naive CD4+ T cells sorted from blood. Described subset: CD45RA+ positively selected. These receptors were collected from a man between 18 and 35 years old in good health.

The chain has TRBV13 and TRBJ2-3, with 9 bases aligning to TRBD1. The V gene end was trimmed by 5 bases and the J gene end by 2 bases; junction bases not matched to a gene: 5. The CDR3 consists of 15 residues. Germline assignment: CDR1 PRHDT and CDR2 FYEKMQ (reference sequence). The CDR3 bases are TGTGCCAGCAGCCGTGACAGGGGGGACACAGATACGCAGTATTTT. Its protein product is CASSRDRGDTDTQYF.

This clone has just a few counts. This rearrangement joins TRBV4-1 to TRBJ2-3; D perhaps matches TRBD2 (5 bases). CDR1 is MGHRA, CDR2 YSYEKL, per germline. The CDR3 runs 15 residues. The V end lost 1 base, the J end lost 4 bases, and 12 bases lay between the germline ends. The CDR3, as DNA: TGCGCCAGCAGCCAAGTCGGTGCTAGCTCAGATACGCAGTATTTT. Protein: CASSQVGASSDTQYF.

This clone was found once. This chain connects TRBV10-3 to TRBJ1-4; D unclear. Trimming took off 4 bases at V and 8 bases at J, with 8 bases between the two ends. CDR3 length: 12 amino acids. Germline assignment: CDR1 ENHRY and CDR2 SYGVKD. In DNA, the CDR3 is TGTGCCATCAGTGGACCGGGGGAAAAACTGTTTTTT. Protein product: CAISGPGEKLFF.

This clone showed up just once. The chain is built from TRBV18 and TRBJ2-3; 7 bases fit TRBD1. V lost 3 bases, J lost 2 bases, and 8 bases stayed unmatched. Germline V gene sequence: CDR1 KGHSH, CDR2 LQKENI. There are 16 residues in the CDR3. Here the CDR3 reads CASSPTGYPSTDTQYF. The CDR3 DNA reads TGTGCCAGCTCACCGACAGGGTACCCTTCCACAGATACGCAGTATTTT.

The chain couples TRBV5-1 to TRBJ1-6; D possibly corresponds to TRBD1 (5 bases). The CDR3 runs to 15 residues. Germline-derived CDR1 and CDR2 are SGHRS and YFSETQ. Trimming cost V 2 bases and J 9 bases, with 15 bases left between them. CDR3 bases: TGCGCCAGCAGCTTTGCCCCGACAGTTGGTTCACCCCTCCACTTT. It yields the protein CASSFAPTVGSPLHF. The full variable domain, rest sourced from reference TRBV5-1 and TRBJ1-6, is KAGVTQTPRYLIKTRGQQVTLSCSPISGHRSVSWYQQTPGQGLQFLFEYFSETQRNKGNFPGRFSGRQFSNSRSEMNVSTLELGDSALYLCASSFAPTVGSPLHFGNGTRLTVT.

This clone showed up just a few times. CDR3 DNA: TGTGCCAGCAGCTTAACGGGGACCCGCACCCTCCACTTT. As protein: CASSLTGTRTLHF. The chain has TRBV7-8 and TRBJ1-6; D perhaps matches TRBD1 (5 bases). This CDR3 is 13 amino acids long. The V gene lost 2 bases and the J gene lost 14 bases, with 13 bases spanning the gap. Germline CDR1 and CDR2: SGHVS and FQNEAQ.

The gene calls are TRBV5-1 and TRBJ2-7; 7 bases are shared with TRBD1. V lost 0 bases to trimming and J lost 6 bases; unmatched junction nucleotides: 9. The germline V gene has CDR1 SGHRS and CDR2 YFSETQ. CDR3 length: 15 amino acids. CDR3 protein: CASSLAGTEVGEQYF. The CDR3 DNA sequence: TGCGCCAGCAGCTTGGCGGGGACAGAAGTTGGCGAGCAGTACTTC.

The gene calls are TRBV5-1 and TRBJ2-7, with TRBD2 as a possible D gene (5 bases). The germline gives CDR1 SGHRS, CDR2 YFSETQ. The V and J ends lost 0 bases and 3 bases respectively, with 16 bases between them. This CDR3 is 16 amino acids long. This CDR3 reads CASSLESRAIFYEQYF. CDR3 DNA: TGCGCCAGCAGCTTGGAATCGCGGGCTATTTTCTACGAGCAGTACTTC.

As regards this clone: Other DNA sequences within the sample encode an identical CDR3. This CDR3 is CASSEGVSGANVLTF. The CDR3, as DNA: TGTGCCAGCAGTGAAGGAGTCTCTGGGGCCAACGTCCTGACTTTC. The chain recombines TRBV25-1 with TRBJ2-6, with D unclear. In germline, CDR1 is MGHDK, CDR2 SYGVNS. The length of the CDR3 is 15 residues. Trimming removed 2 bases from V and 0 bases from J, with 5 bases in between.

The chain links TRBV5-5 to TRBJ1-2; D perhaps matches TRBD1 (6 bases). Germline V CDR1 and CDR2: SGHKS, YYEKEE (reference sequence). The CDR3 runs to 15 residues. Trimming took off 5 bases at V and 6 bases at J, with 20 bases between the two ends. This CDR3 reads CASSPDTGRFDGYTF. CDR3 coding DNA: TGTGCCAGCAGTCCTGATACAGGGCGGTTTGATGGCTACACCTTC.

This chain links TRBV12-5 with TRBJ1-2; weak D call: TRBD1 (5 bases). The CDR3 consists of 16 residues. Germline V lookup: CDR1 LGHNT, CDR2 FRNRAP. Trimming stripped 6 bases from V and 4 bases from J, with 21 bases between. CDR3 sequence reads: CASGLTPGRGFYGYTF. The CDR3 nucleotides read TGTGCTAGTGGACTGACCCCGGGACGGGGATTCTATGGCTACACCTTC.

The rearrangement uses TRBV7-2 and TRBJ2-1; D is possibly TRBD2 (5 bases). CDR3 length: 15 amino acids. Trimming shortened V by 8 bases and J by 0 bases, and 14 bases separated the two germline ends. CDR1 is SGHTA and CDR2 is FQGNSA in the germline V gene. CDR3 amino acids: CASSGGVTSYNEQFF. The CDR3, as DNA: TGTGCCAGCTCAGGAGGCGTCACCTCCTACAATGAGCAGTTCTTC.

The V call is TRBV6-6, the J call TRBJ1-6; D ambiguous. This CDR3 contains 15 residues. Germline CDR1 is MNHNY and CDR2 is SVGAGI (reference sequence). V lost 6 bases and J 8 bases, leaving 17 bases between the germline ends. The CDR3 spells CASSPMENTYSPLHF. The DNA of the CDR3 is TGTGCCAGCAGCCCTATGGAGAATACCTATTCACCCCTCCACTTT.

The chain has TRBV28 and TRBJ1-5, with D hard to call. The length of the CDR3 is 14 residues. V shed 2 bases and J shed 7 bases, with 12 bases lying between them. The germline gives CDR1 MDHEN, CDR2 SYDVKM. The CDR3 coding sequence is TGTGCCAGCAGTTTACCCAACCTGTACCAGCCCCAGCATTTT. It encodes CASSLPNLYQPQHF.

The chain has TRBV6-1 and TRBJ2-3; 8 bases map to TRBD1. Trimming removed 5 bases from V and 3 bases from J; junction bases left unmatched: 4. Germline CDR1 is MNHNS and CDR2 is SASEGT. This CDR3 region has 14 residues. The CDR3 sequence is CASSQGAQTDTQYF. CDR3 nucleotide sequence: TGTGCCAGCAGTCAGGGGGCCCAGACAGATACGCAGTATTTT.

The chain uses TRBV7-9 and TRBJ1-1; maybe TRBD1 (6 bases). The germline V gene has CDR1 SEHNR and CDR2 FQNEAQ (reference sequence). This CDR3 is built from 15 residues. The ends were cut back, 3 bases at V and 0 bases at J, with 11 bases in the middle. The DNA for the CDR3 is TGTGCCAGCAGCTTGGACAGTAGCTTGAACACTGAAGCTTTCTTT. Translated, it gives CASSLDSSLNTEAFF.

This chain joins TRBV5-4 and TRBJ1-2; the D is unclear. V was pared by 0 bases and J by 2 bases, with 14 bases between. The length of the CDR3 is 16 residues. Germline CDR1 is SGHNT and CDR2 is YYREEE (reference sequence). As DNA, the CDR3 is TGTGCCAGCAGCTTGGGTCGCGGCGGGCGGAACTATGGCTACACCTTC. Translating it yields CASSLGRGGRNYGYTF. The entire variable domain, with the rest obtained from reference TRBV5-4 and TRBJ1-2, is as follows: ETGVTQSPTHLIKTRGQQVTLRCSSQSGHNTVSWYQQALGQGPQFIFQYYREEENGRGNFPPRFSGLQFPNYSSELNVNALELDDSALYLCASSLGRGGRNYGYTFGSGTRLTVV.

J is TRBJ1-6 and V is TRBV5-1, with unresolved D. The CDR3 spans 17 residues. V gave up 0 bases and J gave up 5 bases, with 15 bases separating them. Per the germline V gene, CDR1 is SGHRS and CDR2 is YFSETQ. The CDR3, as DNA: TGCGCCAGCAGCTTGGCCGGGGAGAAAAGGGATAATTCACCCCTCCACTTT. This gives the protein CASSLAGEKRDNSPLHF.

The chain couples TRBV7-2 to TRBJ2-7; 7 bases are a match to TRBD1. Germline values: CDR1 SGHTA, CDR2 FQGNSA. This CDR3 spans 14 amino acids. V was clipped by 5 bases and J by 6 bases; unmatched bases: 10. As DNA, the CDR3 is TGTGCCAGCAGCCTGACAGGGCCCTTCGGCGAGCAGTACTTC. Protein sequence: CASSLTGPFGEQYF. Variable domain in full (rest from reference TRBV7-2 and TRBJ2-7): GAGVSQSPSNKVTEKGKDVELRCDPISGHTALYWYRQSLGQGLEFLIYFQGNSAPDKSGLPSDRFSAERTGGSVSTLTIQRTQQEDSAVYLCASSLTGPFGEQYFGPGTRLTVT.

This clone occurred a few times. The chain is built from TRBV6-5 and TRBJ1-6; D gene unclear. The CDR3 loop spans 13 amino acids. V lost 6 bases and J 10 bases, leaving 13 bases between the germline ends. In germline, CDR1 is MNHEY, CDR2 SVGAGI. The CDR3 is CASSSDETSPLHF. CDR3 DNA: TGTGCCAGCAGCTCGGACGAGACGTCACCCCTCCACTTT.

V and J are TRBV4-1 and TRBJ2-2; TRBD1 might be the D (7 bases). The CDR3 totals 17 residues. Germline lookup yields CDR1 MGHRA and CDR2 YSYEKL. V shed 4 bases and J shed 0 bases, with 15 bases lying between them. CDR3 protein: CASSLKPGGTNTGELFF. The CDR3 region has the DNA TGCGCCAGCAGCCTTAAACCAGGGGGGACGAACACCGGGGAGCTGTTTTTT.